This record concerns one T cell receptor beta chain sequence. The target antigen is unknown. The V gene's germline CDR1 is SGHTA and CDR2 FQGNSA. The CDR3 sequence is 15 residues long. V lost 5 bases, J lost 7 bases, and 17 bases lay in between. Sequencing was performed with immunoSEQ multiplex PCR; in TCRdb, only in-frame clones are kept and a portion is missing. The table records about 20,000 clones, about three quarters of them present only once. This entry comes from a study of CD4+ T cells in melanoma. The study, taken as a whole, reports: A reported correlation linked neoantigen-specific CD4+ T cells to CD8+, macrophage and B cell function. In melanoma, neoantigen-specific CD4+ T cells reportedly differed in differentiation state.

The V gene is TRBV7-2, the J gene TRBJ1-4; TRBD1 might be the D (5 bases). The source is a human donor with melanoma. The chain's CDR3 is CASSPGHLSGEKLFF. The CDR3 region has the DNA TGTGCCAGCAGCCCAGGACACCTGAGTGGTGAAAAACTGTTTTTT.